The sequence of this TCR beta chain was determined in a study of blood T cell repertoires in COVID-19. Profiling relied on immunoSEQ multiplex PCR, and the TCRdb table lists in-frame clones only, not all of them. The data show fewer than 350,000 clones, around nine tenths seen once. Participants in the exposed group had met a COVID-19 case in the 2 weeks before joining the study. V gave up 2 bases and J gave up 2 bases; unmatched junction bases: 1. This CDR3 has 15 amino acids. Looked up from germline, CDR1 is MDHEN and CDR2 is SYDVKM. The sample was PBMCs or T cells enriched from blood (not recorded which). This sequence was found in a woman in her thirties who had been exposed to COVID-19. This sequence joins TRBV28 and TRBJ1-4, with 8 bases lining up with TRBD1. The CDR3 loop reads CASSLQGATNEKLFF. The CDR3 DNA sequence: TGTGCCAGCAGTTTACAGGGGGCGACTAATGAAAAACTGTTTTTT. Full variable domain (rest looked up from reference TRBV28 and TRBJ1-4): DVKVTQSSRYLVKRTGEKVFLECVQDMDHENMFWYRQDPGLGLRLIYFSYDVKMKEKGDIPEGYSVSREKKERFSLILESASTNQTSMYLCASSLQGATNEKLFFGSGTQLSVL.